This TCR beta chain was sequenced in a study of early T cells in non-severe SARS-CoV-2 infection. Overall study findings and caveats: CD4 and private specificities were missed by VDJdb matching, which favored anti-spike CD8 responses.

MiXCR was run by TCRdb on the 5' RACE reads, yielding one entry per CDR3 protein. The data show 100,000 to 130,000 distinct CDR3 sequences, around an eighth seen once. Ten or more counts support this clonotype. Its matching antigen is unknown. The clonotype comes from an adult who was a healthcare worker with PCR-confirmed SARS-CoV-2 infection or an uninfected control (not recorded which). The sequenced sample consisted of whole blood.

The CDR3 bases are TGTGCCAGCAGTCATAGCGGGGGATTCTACAATGAGCAGTTCTTC. It codes for CASSHSGGFYNEQFF. The J gene is TRBJ2-1, the V gene TRBV12-3 or TRBV12-4; 9 nucleotides match TRBD2. This CDR3 is 15 amino acids long. Unmatched junction bases numbered 5, after V lost 5 bases and J lost 3 bases.